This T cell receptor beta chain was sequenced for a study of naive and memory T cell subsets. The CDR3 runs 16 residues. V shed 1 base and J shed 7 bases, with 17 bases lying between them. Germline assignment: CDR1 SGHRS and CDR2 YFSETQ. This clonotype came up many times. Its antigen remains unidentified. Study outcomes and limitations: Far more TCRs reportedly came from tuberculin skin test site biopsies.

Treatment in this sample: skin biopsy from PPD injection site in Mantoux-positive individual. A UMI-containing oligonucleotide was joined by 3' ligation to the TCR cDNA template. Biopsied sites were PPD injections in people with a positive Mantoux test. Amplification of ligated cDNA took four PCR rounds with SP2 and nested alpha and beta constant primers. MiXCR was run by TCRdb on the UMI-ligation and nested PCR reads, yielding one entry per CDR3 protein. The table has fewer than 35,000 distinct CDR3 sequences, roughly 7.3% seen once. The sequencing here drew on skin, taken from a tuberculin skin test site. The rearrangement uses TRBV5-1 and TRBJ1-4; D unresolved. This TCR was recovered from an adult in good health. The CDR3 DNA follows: TGCGCCAGCAGCTTGTCTGGGTCGGTGAGCGGTGAAAAACTGTTTTTT. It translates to CASSLSGSVSGEKLFF.